The 20 T cell receptor beta chains reported below all come from one sample, sequenced in a study of blood T cell repertoires in COVID-19. The repertoire was sequenced with immunoSEQ multiplex PCR; TCRdb's copy has only in-frame clones and lacks some. The table shows fewer than 450,000 clones, with roughly 87% occurring only once. The material sequenced was PBMCs or T cells enriched from blood (not recorded which). Receptors originate from a woman in her 30s who had recovered from COVID-19.

The chain is built from TRBV19 and TRBJ1-5; TRBD1 matches at 7 bases. Germline assignment: CDR1 LNHDA and CDR2 SQIVND (reference sequence). Germline trimming cut 5 bases from V and 5 bases from J; bases unmatched to any gene: 9. This CDR3 is built from 15 residues. Written as DNA, the CDR3 is TGTGCCAGTAGTCATACAGGGGTCGCAGATCAGCCCCAGCATTTT. Encoded protein: CASSHTGVADQPQHF.

The chain combines TRBV10-3 with TRBJ1-2; weak D call: TRBD1 (6 bases). The CDR3 sequence is 15 residues long. Per the germline V gene, CDR1 is ENHRY and CDR2 is SYGVKD. The ends were cut back, 6 bases at V and 3 bases at J, with 17 bases in the middle. The CDR3 nucleotides are TGTGCCATCAGCGCGGGGGACAATCGGGACTATGGCTACACCTTC. Protein sequence: CAISAGDNRDYGYTF.

V usage is TRBV5-1 and J usage is TRBJ2-3; 10 bases agree with TRBD2. The CDR3 is 16 amino acids. Germline values: CDR1 SGHRS, CDR2 YFSETQ. V shed 2 bases and J 1 base; nucleotides not matched to a gene: 4. Here the CDR3 DNA reads TGCGCCAGCAGCTTTACCGGGACTAGCGGCACAGATACGCAGTATTTT. Translation: CASSFTGTSGTDTQYF.

This clone was observed once. This rearrangement joins TRBV7-2 to TRBJ1-2; a possible D gene is TRBD1 (6 bases). This CDR3 has 15 residues. The ends were cut back, 7 bases at V and 7 bases at J, with 22 bases in the middle. Per germline, CDR1 SGHTA and CDR2 FQGNSA. CDR3 amino acids: CASISESSRGAGYTF. The CDR3 nucleotides are TGTGCCAGCATCTCGGAAAGCTCCAGGGGAGCTGGCTACACCTTC.

The V gene is TRBV7-2, the J gene TRBJ2-7, with 9 bases identical to TRBD1. The CDR3 has 16 amino acids. Germline values: CDR1 SGHTA, CDR2 FQGNSA. The V gene end was trimmed by 5 bases and the J gene end by 3 bases; junction bases not matched to a gene: 11. The DNA for the CDR3 is TGTGCCAGCAGCCTGGGGACAGGGAGGGGCTACTACGAGCAGTACTTC. Translating gives CASSLGTGRGYYEQYF.

In this sample, this clone turned up many times. The genes are TRBV4-1 and TRBJ2-7; D uncertain. This CDR3 has 15 amino acids. Trimming took 0 bases from V and 2 from J, leaving 11 bases between them. The germline V gene has CDR1 MGHRA and CDR2 YSYEKL. CDR3 residues: CASSQESGGPYEQYF. The CDR3 DNA follows: TGCGCCAGCAGCCAAGAGTCCGGCGGCCCCTACGAGCAGTACTTC.

The chain carries TRBV5-4 and TRBJ1-6; 7 bases fit TRBD1. Germline CDR1 SGHNT, CDR2 YYREEE (reference sequence). Trimming removed 0 bases from V and 5 bases from J; junction bases left unmatched: 8. CDR3 length equals 17 residues. CDR3 region: CASSLDGITGDNSPLHF. The CDR3 nucleotides read TGTGCCAGCAGCTTGGATGGTATAACAGGGGATAATTCACCCCTCCACTTT.

V gene TRBV14 combines with J gene TRBJ1-2, with TRBD1 matching over 9 bases. Germline V gives CDR1 SGHDN, CDR2 FVKESK. The CDR3 runs 17 residues. The J segment lost 4 bases and the V segment lost 2 bases, leaving 11 bases of the junction unmatched. DNA for the CDR3: TGTGCCAGCAGCCAACAACACAGGGGGCTGAAAGGCTATGGCTACACCTTC. Protein: CASSQQHRGLKGYGYTF.

The J gene is TRBJ1-2, the V gene TRBV19; tentative D call: TRBD1 (6 bases). Looked up from germline, CDR1 is LNHDA and CDR2 is SQIVND (reference sequence). The CDR3 spans 14 residues. V was clipped by 6 bases and J by 5 bases, with 16 bases between them. This CDR3 reads CASRSGVRAYGYTF. CDR3 sequence (DNA): TGTGCCAGTAGATCAGGGGTACGAGCATATGGCTACACCTTC. The entire variable domain, with the rest obtained from reference TRBV19 and TRBJ1-2, is as follows: DGGITQSPKYLFRKEGQNVTLSCEQNLNHDAMYWYRQDPGQGLRLIYYSQIVNDFQKGDIAEGYSVSREKKESFPLTVTSAQKNPTAFYLCASRSGVRAYGYTFGSGTRLTVV.

The rearrangement links TRBV7-8 to TRBJ2-5; 11 bases map to TRBD1. Germline CDR1 is SGHVS and CDR2 is FQNEAQ. The junction had 12 bases not matched to a gene; V was cut back by 5 bases and J by 4 bases. The CDR3 is 17 amino acids. CDR3 residues: CASSPGQGAGSLETQYF. The CDR3 DNA reads as TGTGCCAGCAGCCCCGGACAGGGGGCAGGATCGTTAGAGACCCAGTACTTC.

This chain joins TRBV9 and TRBJ2-1; TRBD1 is a possible D gene (5 bases). Deletions cut 0 bases from V and 0 bases from J, with 19 bases between. The CDR3 extends over 19 amino acids. The germline V gene encodes CDR1 SGDLS and CDR2 YYNGEE. CDR3 amino acids: CASSVAGRQTYSSYNEQFF. For the CDR3, the DNA is TGTGCCAGCAGCGTAGCTGGGCGACAGACCTATAGCTCCTACAATGAGCAGTTCTTC.

The V and J genes are TRBV5-1 and TRBJ2-7; 12 bases are shared with TRBD2. CDR3 length equals 16 residues. Per the germline V gene, CDR1 is SGHRS and CDR2 is YFSETQ. V shed 6 bases, J shed 4 bases, and the junction held 11 bases outside the gene matches. The CDR3: CASTPAGTSGSYEQYF. The CDR3 DNA reads as TGCGCCAGCACCCCGGCGGGGACTAGCGGGTCATACGAGCAGTACTTC.

V and J are TRBV3-1 (or the pseudogene TRBV3-2) and TRBJ2-2; TRBD1 might be the D (5 bases). Germline CDR1 reads LGHDT; CDR2 reads YNNKEL (reference sequence). V was cut by 7 bases and J by 1 base, with 7 bases left in between. The length of the CDR3 is 13 residues. This CDR3 is CASTTGNTGELFF. In nucleotides, the CDR3 is TGTGCCAGCACAACAGGGAACACCGGGGAGCTGTTTTTT.

CDR3 nucleotides: TGTGCCAGCAGCCGAGTAGGGGGCAGCTCCTATAATTCACCCCTCCACTTT. Protein sequence: CASSRVGGSSYNSPLHF. This chain joins TRBV3-1 (or the pseudogene TRBV3-2) and TRBJ1-6; 7 nucleotides agree with TRBD1. CDR1 LGHDT and CDR2 YNNKEL come from the germline V gene (reference sequence). The J segment lost 0 bases and the V segment lost 4 bases, leaving 6 bases of the junction unmatched. The CDR3 extends over 17 amino acids.

The chain employs TRBV6-5 and TRBJ2-3; perhaps TRBD1 as D (5 bases). The CDR3 extends over 15 amino acids. V gave up 7 bases and J gave up 0 bases, with 14 bases separating them. Germline-derived CDR1 and CDR2 are MNHEY and SVGAGI. As DNA, the CDR3 is TGTGCCAGCATTCGACAGCTAACTAGCACAGATACGCAGTATTTT. This encodes CASIRQLTSTDTQYF.

V usage is TRBV27 and J usage is TRBJ1-2; the match to TRBD1 covers 9 bases. CDR1 MNHEY and CDR2 SMNVEV come from the germline V gene (reference sequence). V trimming: 5 bases; J trimming: 7 bases; junction bases outside the gene matches: 5. There are 13 residues in the CDR3. CDR3 sequence: CASSGTGQGGYTF. DNA for the CDR3: TGTGCCAGCAGTGGGACAGGGCAGGGTGGCTACACCTTC.

Regarding this clone: At the DNA level, this CDR3 is encoded by other sequences in the same sample as well. The chain couples TRBV18 to TRBJ2-2; the match to TRBD1 covers 11 bases. Germline V gene data show CDR1 as KGHSH and CDR2 as LQKENI. The CDR3 length is 17 residues. Trimming took 3 bases from V and 0 from J; bases not matched to a gene: 3. CDR3 sequence: CASSPRGQGANTGELFF. The CDR3 DNA reads TGTGCCAGCTCACCTCGGGGACAGGGGGCGAACACCGGGGAGCTGTTTTTT.

The CDR3 here is CASSARGFYNEQFF. In DNA, the CDR3 is TGTGCCAGCAGCGCTCGGGGGTTCTACAATGAGCAGTTCTTC. The chain combines TRBV27 with TRBJ2-1; weak D call: TRBD2 (6 bases). The CDR3 consists of 14 residues. Germline CDR1 reads MNHEY; CDR2 reads SMNVEV (reference sequence). Between the trimmed V and J ends, which lost 6 bases and 3 bases, there was a span of 12 bases.

This sequence joins TRBV29-1 and TRBJ1-1; D gene uncertain. Between the trimmed V and J ends, which lost 0 bases and 8 bases, there was a span of 13 bases. The CDR3 totals 13 residues. Germline lookup yields CDR1 SQVTM and CDR2 ANQGSEA. The CDR3 nucleotides are TGCAGCGTTGAAGATAGAGGGCGTTTCGAAGCTTTCTTT. Translation gives CSVEDRGRFEAFF.

The chain has TRBV10-1 and TRBJ1-1; weak D call: TRBD1 (5 bases). The ends were cut back, 5 bases at V and 6 bases at J, with 13 bases in the middle. Germline V gene lookup returns CDR1 WNHNN and CDR2 SYGVQD (reference sequence). The CDR3 runs 13 residues. Here the CDR3 DNA reads TGCGCCAGCAGTTATCAGGGCCGGGCTGAAGCTTTCTTT. Translated: CASSYQGRAEAFF.